The 15 T cell receptor beta chains below were found in one sample sequenced in a study of beta chain features in type 1 diabetes. cDNA synthesis used the whole RNA isolate, giving expressed TCRB sequences. Sequenced by immunoSEQ multiplex PCR; TCRdb stores in-frame clones only, minus some. This sample has over 600,000 clones, with 9.5% to 15% found just once. Study outcomes and limitations: Type 1 diabetes patients had TCRB CDR3s that were shorter (moderately but significantly so) in all four CD4+ subsets.

These receptors are not linked to any known antigen. The sequenced material came from naive CD4+ T cells from blood. Every receptor here comes from a young man with type 1 diabetes.

This chain's CDR3 is CASSRRTGQATDGYTF. In nucleotides, the CDR3 is TGCGCCAGCAGCCGGAGGACAGGGCAGGCGACAGATGGCTACACCTTC. This chain joins TRBV4-3 and TRBJ1-2; TRBD1 matches at 8 bases. The V and J ends lost 4 bases and 6 bases, in that order; junction bases with no gene match: 13. Germline V gives CDR1 LGHNA, CDR2 YSLEER. The CDR3 sequence is 16 residues long.

This clone was seen more than once but under ten times. The V and J genes are TRBV4-3 and TRBJ2-1; 8 nucleotides agree with TRBD2. Looked up from germline, CDR1 is LGHNA and CDR2 is YSLEER. The length of the CDR3 is 18 residues. The trim removed 0 bases at V and 2 bases at J, leaving 9 bases unmatched. Here the CDR3 DNA reads TGCGCCAGCAGCCAAGACCCCCCAACTAGCGGCCCCTACAATGAGCAGTTCTTC. Translating it yields CASSQDPPTSGPYNEQFF.

The chain couples TRBV7-9 to TRBJ1-6; maybe TRBD1 (6 bases). Germline V gene lookup returns CDR1 SEHNR and CDR2 FQNEAQ (reference sequence). The germline V and J ends were trimmed by 7 bases and 6 bases, with 16 bases remaining between them. This CDR3 is 15 amino acids long. CDR3 sequence reads: CASILTGAGNSPLHF. The CDR3 coding sequence is TGTGCCAGCATCTTGACGGGGGCCGGTAATTCACCCCTCCACTTT. Based on the CDR3 plus reference TRBV7-9 and TRBJ1-6, the full variable domain is DTGVSQNPRHKITKRGQNVTFRCDPISEHNRLYWYRQTLGQGPEFLTYFQNEAQLEKSRLLSDRFSAERPKGSFSTLEIQRTEQGDSAMYLCASILTGAGNSPLHFGNGTRLTVT.

The gene calls are TRBV19 and TRBJ2-3, with 11 bases lining up with TRBD1. V was clipped by 3 bases and J by 3 bases; unmatched bases: 11. This CDR3 is built from 18 residues. The germline V gene has CDR1 LNHDA and CDR2 SQIVND (reference sequence). The CDR3 loop is CASSIPGTGGFETDTQYF. CDR3 bases: TGTGCCAGTAGTATTCCCGGGACAGGGGGGTTTGAGACAGATACGCAGTATTTT.

The gene calls are TRBV7-9 and TRBJ1-4; D call uncertain. Germline V gives CDR1 SEHNR, CDR2 FQNEAQ (reference sequence). The CDR3 is made up of 14 amino acids. Trimming shortened V by 0 bases and J by 7 bases, and 9 bases separated the two germline ends. DNA of the CDR3: TGTGCCAGCAGCTTAGCGGGGAGTGGTGAAAAACTGTTTTTT. It specifies CASSLAGSGEKLFF.

The rearrangement joins TRBV4-3 to TRBJ2-1; D may match TRBD1 or TRBD2 (5 bases each). Germline V lookup: CDR1 LGHNA, CDR2 YSLEER. The CDR3 consists of 17 residues. The V end lost 4 bases, the J end lost 0 bases, and 16 bases lay between the germline ends. The CDR3 region has the DNA TGCGCCAGCAGCCCCGCCCCCCGGGACCTCTCCTACAATGAGCAGTTCTTC. The encoded protein is CASSPAPRDLSYNEQFF.

This clone was seen a handful of times. V gene TRBV7-2 combines with J gene TRBJ2-1; D may be TRBD2 (6 bases). This CDR3 spans 15 amino acids. CDR1 SGHTA and CDR2 FQGNSA come from the germline V gene. The V gene lost 7 bases and the J gene lost 5 bases, with 18 bases spanning the gap. The CDR3 DNA sequence: TGTGCCAGCAACCCCCGGAATCGCGGGAACAATGAGCAGTTCTTC. Translation: CASNPRNRGNNEQFF.

This clone was counted between two and nine times. This CDR3 reads CSVDTTGDDAYGYTF. CDR3 nucleotides: TGCAGCGTTGATACGACAGGGGATGATGCCTATGGCTACACCTTC. This rearrangement joins TRBV29-1 to TRBJ1-2; the match to TRBD1 covers 8 bases. The CDR3 is 15 residues long. Germline V lookup: CDR1 SQVTM, CDR2 ANQGSEA. Losses at the gene ends were 3 bases for V and 4 bases for J; bases not matched to a gene: 10. Full variable domain (outside the CDR3, taken from reference TRBV29-1 and TRBJ1-2): SAVISQKPSRDICQRGTSLTIQCQVDSQVTMMFWYRQQPGQSLTLIATANQGSEATYESGFVIDKFPISRPNLTFSTLTVSNMSPEDSSIYLCSVDTTGDDAYGYTFGSGTRLTVV.

This clone was observed a few times. The chain has TRBV14 and TRBJ1-5, with D tentatively TRBD1 (6 bases). This CDR3 has 15 residues. Trimming took off 10 bases at V and 0 bases at J, with 16 bases between the two ends. Germline loops: CDR1 SGHDN, CDR2 FVKESK. CDR3 bases: TGTGCCATACGGGTAGGGACACATAGCAATCAGCCCCAGCATTTT. This sequence encodes CAIRVGTHSNQPQHF.

The chain couples TRBV19 to TRBJ1-2; a weak D match, TRBD1 (5 bases). Per germline, CDR1 LNHDA and CDR2 SQIVND (reference sequence). The V end lost 9 bases, the J end lost 3 bases, and 11 bases lay between the germline ends. CDR3 size: 12 residues. The CDR3 region is CASRPGDYGYTF. CDR3 nucleotide sequence: TGTGCCAGCCGACCGGGGGACTATGGCTACACCTTC.

This clone came up a few times. This chain joins TRBV5-4 and TRBJ2-5; no clear D gene. Trimming took off 2 bases at V and 1 base at J, with 6 bases between the two ends. This CDR3 has 13 residues. Germline assignment: CDR1 SGHNT and CDR2 YYREEE (reference sequence). DNA for the CDR3: TGTGCCAGCAGCTTCAACAGCCAAGAGACCCAGTACTTC. It specifies CASSFNSQETQYF.

This clone showed up just a few times. This CDR3 is CASSSGGSNQPQHF. CDR3 in DNA: TGTGCCAGCAGCTCAGGCGGTTCCAATCAGCCCCAGCATTTT. The chain uses TRBV9 and TRBJ1-5, with D uncertain. This CDR3 comprises 14 residues. Trimming took 4 bases from V and 3 from J, leaving 11 bases between them. CDR1 and CDR2 from the germline V gene are SGDLS and YYNGEE.

This rearrangement joins TRBV6-5 to TRBJ2-7; the match to TRBD2 covers 8 bases. Looked up from germline, CDR1 is MNHEY and CDR2 is SVGAGI. CDR3 size: 14 residues. The ends lost 6 bases at V and 4 bases at J; junction bases unmatched: 8. The CDR3 nucleotides are TGTGCCAGCAGCCCCCGGCTAGCGGGTTACGAGCAGTACTTC. Its protein product is CASSPRLAGYEQYF.

In this sample, this clone turned up a few times. The chain employs TRBV29-1 and TRBJ1-5; D remains unclear. Germline lookup yields CDR1 SQVTM and CDR2 ANQGSEA. The CDR3 totals 13 residues. Deletions cut 2 bases from V and 9 bases from J, with 14 bases between. The CDR3 region is CSVETVGKGPQHF. In DNA form, the CDR3 reads TGCAGCGTTGAAACAGTGGGGAAGGGGCCCCAGCATTTT.

The genes are TRBV30 and TRBJ1-6; 7 nucleotides align to TRBD1. The germline V gene encodes CDR1 GTSNPN and CDR2 SVGIG (reference sequence). The CDR3 has 14 amino acids. The trim removed 3 bases at V and 8 bases at J, leaving 7 bases unmatched. CDR3 in DNA: TGTGCCTGGAGCTCGGGACAGAACTATTCACCCCTCCACTTT. It is translated as CAWSSGQNYSPLHF.